This passage covers 5 T cell receptor beta chains from one sample sequenced in a study of shared clonotypes between healthy human individuals. Sequencing was performed with immunoSEQ multiplex PCR; in TCRdb, only in-frame clones are kept and a portion is missing. Among some 470,000 clones listed, around 78% were seen once. Sequencing input: PBMCs. The receptors originated from a woman between 40 and 50 years old in good health. Some clones in this sample may be carry-over from other donors' samples.

V gene TRBV7-6 combines with J gene TRBJ2-2; D is unresolved. Looked up from germline, CDR1 is SGHVS and CDR2 is FNYEAQ. The length of the CDR3 is 15 residues. The V and J ends lost 5 bases and 0 bases respectively, with 10 bases between them. Written as DNA, the CDR3 is TGTGCCAGCAGCCGTACCCCTTCGAACACCGGGGAGCTGTTTTTT. Amino acids: CASSRTPSNTGELFF. Full variable domain (rest looked up from reference TRBV7-6 and TRBJ2-2): GAGVSQSPRYKVTKRGQDVALRCDPISGHVSLYWYRQALGQGPEFLTYFNYEAQQDKSGLPNDRFSAERPEGSISTLTIQRTEQRDSAMYRCASSRTPSNTGELFFGEGSRLTVL.

J is TRBJ2-7 and V is TRBV6-6; the match to TRBD2 covers 14 bases. Germline-derived CDR1 and CDR2 are MNHNY and SVGAGI (reference sequence). The V and J ends lost 2 bases and 12 bases, in that order; junction bases with no gene match: 9. This CDR3 is 15 amino acids long. The CDR3 sequence is CASSYGETSGRGGYF. Written as DNA, the CDR3 is TGTGCCAGCAGTTACGGCGAGACTAGCGGGAGGGGGGGGTACTTC.

The rearrangement links TRBV7-2 to TRBJ2-7, with 7 bases aligning to TRBD2. Per germline, CDR1 SGHTA and CDR2 FQGNSA. The CDR3 consists of 14 residues. Losses at the gene ends were 5 bases for V and 2 bases for J; bases not matched to a gene: 6. CDR3 coding DNA: TGTGCCAGCAGCGAGACTAGCATCCCCTACGAGCAGTACTTC. This codes for CASSETSIPYEQYF.

The chain links TRBV7-3 to TRBJ2-2; 10 bases line up with TRBD1. CDR1 is SGHTA and CDR2 is FQGTGA in the germline V gene. This CDR3 has 15 residues. With V trimmed by 5 bases and J by 5 bases, 5 bases remained unmatched. The chain's CDR3 is CASSPRTGGTGELFF. The CDR3, as DNA: TGTGCCAGCAGCCCCAGGACAGGGGGTACCGGGGAGCTGTTTTTT.

Only a few counts were recorded for this clone. CDR3 nucleotide sequence: TGCGCCAGCAGCCAACCGGGACAGGGCGCGAACACCATATATTTT. Translating gives CASSQPGQGANTIYF. The V call is TRBV4-1, the J call TRBJ1-3, with 9 bases matching TRBD1. The germline CDR1 and CDR2 sequences are MGHRA and YSYEKL. This CDR3 is built from 15 residues. Germline trimming cut 2 bases from V and 7 bases from J; bases unmatched to any gene: 6.